This T cell receptor beta chain was retrieved from a study of cytomegalovirus exposure and HLA in healthy donors (TCRdb year 2017). As for the study more broadly: According to an earlier analysis of around 600 of the donors, some 180 million T cells yielded roughly 110 million unique TCR beta sequences and roughly 280 Gb of sequence data. An early release covering roughly 580 HLA-typed donors comprised about 300 gigabases of sequencing data and around 80 million unique TCR sequences. Among the roughly 400 genotyped donors, about 83% belonged to the genetic ancestry cluster associated with self-reported Caucasian donors. The aim of the study was to test whether cataloging public T cell receptors could identify signatures of past pathogen exposure. The study profiled the T cell repertoires of hundreds of subjects by immunosequencing and related them to cytomegalovirus serostatus. Besides the first cohort of under 700 subjects, a separate validation cohort made up of 95 to 150 different subjects was used. To predict cytomegalovirus infection status, the study combined high-throughput TCR immunosequencing, statistical association of individual TCRs with disease status, and machine learning. A later analysis re-examined previously published TCR beta repertoires from 610 or so donors and added high-resolution HLA genotyping to investigate patterns of TCR occurrence. In the later analysis, no new phenotypic data were used to find candidate immune exposures; instead, reliance was placed on TCR beta sequences and their occurrence across donors. An earlier analysis of 587 of the donors applied high-throughput TCR beta sequencing to assess whether each TCR beta V gene segment acted as functional or pseudogenic. Donor age, sex, ethnicity and CMV serostatus were compiled alongside the repertoire data. In a later genetic analysis, genome-wide SNP genotypes for about three fifths of the roughly 670 donors were used, and that subset was treated as a discovery cohort. All discovery cohort repertoires had been generated using a single sequencing platform. HLA typing covered class I and class II loci at four-digit resolution. The number of donors typed differed by locus, with 629-630 for A, B, C, DRB1 and DQB1, roughly 550 for DQA1, under 610 for DPA1, and under 490 for DPB1. Several DR-DQ haplotypes were handled as single units for association and clustering, since linkage in the cohort was strong. Among some 400 genotyped donors of the cohort, an average of about 220,000 unique TCR beta nucleotide sequences was sequenced per donor, of which about 20% were non-productive. General conclusions and limits of the study: Correlated functional status among segregating V segments might be attributable to linkage disequilibrium, but an unknown experimental factor could not be ruled out. It was suggested by the authors that the approach could potentially be generalized to other disease states and immunological phenotypes. A further reported finding was that TCR beta sequences accurately predicted the HLA-A and HLA-B alleles for most subjects in the first cohort. Compared with the approximately 710-donor mean, donors in an Asian-associated ancestry cluster had fewer N-insertions in productive TCRs, according to a later genetic analysis. Because some donors lacked HLA typing at each locus, the association tests relied only on the typed subset. When HLA alleles, especially DR and DQ, strongly co-occurred, attributing TCR associations to individual alleles was difficult. Some IMGT-functional V segments, including TRBV6-2 and TRBV6-3, could not be distinguished by the 87-base-pair reads and were therefore excluded. At a false discovery rate of 0.05, a later analysis linked under 20,000 TCR beta sequences to specific HLA alleles. Approximately 16 rarely observed V segments, including chromosome 9 orphons, were excluded from the earlier analysis of several hundred of the donors because counts were too low. In a later analysis, HLA-associated TCR beta chains showed more clonal expansion and lower generation probabilities than non-associated chains that were equally common. Cytomegalovirus status was reported to be diagnosed by the classifier with high specificity and sensitivity in both the original and validation cohorts. This cohort had only TCR beta chains sequenced, and the lack of alpha or paired-chain data limited which features could be detected. A cluster of highly shared sequence variants was judged likely to represent a technical artifact of the sequencing pipeline. Broadly in line with IMGT annotations, most TCR beta V segments showed up in productive rearrangements about 87% or about 30% of the time in an earlier analysis of several hundred of the donors. According to a later analysis, TCR association rates differed among HLA loci, with DRB1 alleles showing the most associated TCRs and HLA-C alleles showing the fewest. A few of the identified cytomegalovirus-associated TCR beta chains were confirmed in vitro to be specific for cytomegalovirus antigens. In a later analysis, most CMV-associated TCR beta chains were found to appear HLA-restricted, with HLA associations seemingly driven largely by CMV exposure. A later analysis reported that several top co-occurrence clusters appeared linked to parvovirus B19, influenza, CMV and Epstein-Barr virus. The presence/absence analyses assumed that sequencing depth was roughly uniform across donors, and that assumption may not be true. V-gene and J-gene trimming of TCR beta chains was associated with a missense DCLRE1C variant in a later genetic analysis, and the association was replicated in an independent cohort. A total of 150 to 200 TCR beta chains were listed by the study as associated with cytomegalovirus. Most TCR sequences were observed very rarely across donors, whereas some public TCRs were present in many individuals. CMV serostatus was the only immune exposure information available for the cohort.

In total, approximately 610 healthy bone marrow donors made up the cohort. At the time of sampling, every cohort member was nominally healthy, though immune exposures that went unrecorded were likely present. The donor tested CMV seropositive, placing the donor among the 250 to 350 seropositive members of the cohort. Each donor provided a peripheral blood sample, and peripheral blood mononuclear cells were used for TCR beta sequencing. The Qiagen DNeasy Blood Extraction Kit was used to extract genomic DNA from the blood cell samples. To prepare the library, the immunoSEQ multiplex PCR assay was applied. A mixture of 60 forward primers for TCR Vbeta segments and 13 reverse primers for TCR Jbeta segments was used in the multiplex PCR. The CDR3 region of rearranged TCR beta genes was amplified from genomic DNA by a multiplex PCR assay. On the Illumina HiSeq System, the amplified TCR beta libraries were sequenced as 87-base-pair reads. Under the source paper's analysis protocol: Across the 600 to 700 repertoires, a later analysis counted approximately 75 million unique TCR beta chains, 9.5 million to 13 million of which were shared by at least two donors. To remove PCR and sequencing errors, raw reads were error-corrected and collapsed into unique sequences using a nearest-neighbor algorithm that merged closely related sequences. Alignment of CDR3 sequences to IMGT reference sequences was used to assign V, D and J gene segments. Each retained sequence needed at least a six-nucleotide match to both a V gene segment and a J gene segment. A rearrangement counted as productive if the CDR3 had no stop codons and remained in frame with V and J, and every other rearrangement counted as non-productive. Following IMGT convention, CDR3 was defined as the stretch from the second conserved V-encoded cysteine up to the conserved J-encoded phenylalanine. The earlier analysis of 550 to 650 of the donors excluded any sequence lacking an unambiguous match to a single V gene segment. An earlier analysis of fewer than 750 of the donors called V segments functional above 56.7% productive rearrangements and segregating when the between-donor standard deviation exceeded 5%. To diagnose cytomegalovirus status from the catalog of TCR beta chain sequences, a statistical classification framework was built. V and J gene assignment, in a later analysis, came from comparing TCR nucleotide sequences with IMGT/GENE-DB human TR gene sequences. Using the TCRdist pipeline, a later analysis assigned CDR3 sequences along with most-parsimonious VDJ recombination scenarios. In a later analysis, every TCR beta chain was defined by the combination of its CDR3 amino acid sequence and its V-gene family, and reads without a unique V-gene family were dropped. A later analysis removed roughly 590 highly shared, low-generation-probability nucleotide sequences to deal with suspected cross-contamination and a sequencing artifact. In a later analysis, a clonal expansion index was calculated for each public chain from normalized within-repertoire ranks of inferred template counts. Generation probabilities in a later analysis came from a VDJ recombination model fitted to out-of-frame rearrangements, and those results were checked against IGoR. A later analysis scored TCR-TCR, TCR-HLA and TCR-CMV co-occurrence with hypergeometric tests, applying a repertoire-size bias correction to TCR pairs. A later analysis estimated false discovery rates by permuting HLA or CMV assignments 20 times. In a later analysis, co-occurring TCRs were grouped with DBSCAN, and TCRdist sequence similarity was added when clustering was performed within HLA-allele-positive subsets. Repertoires with fewer than 30,000 or more than 120,000 public chains, plus five repertoires with anomalous nucleotide sharing, were excluded from co-occurrence clustering. The source is immuneACCESS, and TCRdb retained only in-frame sequences with V and J called. Part of the clones is not carried over; for the studies checked, unresolved V genes explain less than half of this, and the remainder is unexplained. V and J calls and clone size are those listed in that table; D and trimming were worked out from the DNA. The sample table contains tens of thousands of clones; only one count was recorded for about three quarters of them. More than 20% of the sample lies in the top ten.

The germline V gene (reference sequence) provides CDR1 SEHNR and CDR2 FQNEAQ. The CDR3 measures 13 amino acids from cysteine to phenylalanine. Left in the record is the CDR3 DNA by itself, 39 bases read in frame from the first base. Ends trimmed: V by 9 bases, J by 4 bases; bases unmatched to a gene: 5. As concerns this clone: Its antigen specificity is not known. Base qualities are not at hand, and no much larger clone is one base apart.

This chain is built from TRBV7-9 and TRBJ2-1, with 8 central nucleotides matching TRBD1. The sequenced sample consisted of PBMCs. This receptor was taken from a man aged 50 to 60 in good health and CMV-seropositive. The sequenced DNA is TGTGCCAGTGCACAGGGGGAGTACAATGAGCAGTTCTTC. Protein translation: CASAQGEYNEQFF.